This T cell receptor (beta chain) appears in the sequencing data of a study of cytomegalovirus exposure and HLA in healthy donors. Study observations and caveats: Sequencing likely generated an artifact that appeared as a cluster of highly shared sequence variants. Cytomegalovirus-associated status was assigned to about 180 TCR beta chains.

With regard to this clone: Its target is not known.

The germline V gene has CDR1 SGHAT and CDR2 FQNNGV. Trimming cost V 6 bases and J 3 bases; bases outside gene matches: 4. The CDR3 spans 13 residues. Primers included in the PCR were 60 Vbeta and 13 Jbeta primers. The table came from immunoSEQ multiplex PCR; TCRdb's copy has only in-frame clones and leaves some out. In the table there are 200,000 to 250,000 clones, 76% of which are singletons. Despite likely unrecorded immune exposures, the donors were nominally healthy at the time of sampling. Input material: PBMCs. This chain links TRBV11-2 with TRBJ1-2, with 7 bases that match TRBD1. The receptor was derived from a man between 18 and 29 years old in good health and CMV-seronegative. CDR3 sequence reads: CASRNTGDYGYTF. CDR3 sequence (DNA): TGTGCCAGCAGAAACACAGGGGACTATGGCTACACCTTC.